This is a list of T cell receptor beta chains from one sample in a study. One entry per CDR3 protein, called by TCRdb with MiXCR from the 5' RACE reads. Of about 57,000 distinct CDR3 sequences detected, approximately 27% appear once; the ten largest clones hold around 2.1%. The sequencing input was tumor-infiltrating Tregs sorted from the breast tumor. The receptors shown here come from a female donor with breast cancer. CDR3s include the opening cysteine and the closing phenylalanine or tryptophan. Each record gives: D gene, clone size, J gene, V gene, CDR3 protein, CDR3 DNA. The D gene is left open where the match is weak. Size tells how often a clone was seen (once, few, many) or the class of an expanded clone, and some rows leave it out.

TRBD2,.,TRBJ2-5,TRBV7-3,CASSASRGGIQYF,TGTGCCAGCAGCGCCTCTAGGGGAGGGATCCAGTACTTC
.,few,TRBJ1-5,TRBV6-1,CASSERGKQPQHF,TGTGCCAGCAGTGAACGAGGGAAGCAGCCCCAGCATTTT
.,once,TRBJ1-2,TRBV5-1,CASSLAVARGHTF,TGCGCCAGCAGCTTGGCCGTGGCAAGGGGCCACACCTTC
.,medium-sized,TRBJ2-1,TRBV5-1,CASSLSQPTDEQFF,TGCGCCAGCAGCTTAAGTCAGCCGACGGACGAGCAGTTCTTC
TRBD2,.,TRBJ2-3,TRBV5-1,CANSLSGRTTDTQYF,TGCGCCAACAGCTTGAGCGGGAGGACTACAGATACGCAGTATTTT
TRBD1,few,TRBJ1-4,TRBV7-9,CASSSGQGVEKLFF,TGTGCCAGCAGCTCGGGACAGGGAGTAGAGAAACTGTTTTTT
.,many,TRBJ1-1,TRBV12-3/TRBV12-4,CASTPEDTEAFF,TGTGCCAGCACCCCCGAGGACACTGAAGCTTTCTTT
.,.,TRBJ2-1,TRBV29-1,CSGSLASSYNEQFF,TGCAGCGGATCACTAGCTAGCTCCTACAATGAGCAGTTCTTC
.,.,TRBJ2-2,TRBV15,CATSRDNANTGELFF,TGTGCCACCAGCAGAGATAACGCGAACACCGGGGAGCTGTTTTTT
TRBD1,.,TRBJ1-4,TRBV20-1,CSTRDKDRESGKLFF,TGCAGTACTAGAGATAAGGACAGGGAGTCTGGAAAACTGTTTTTT
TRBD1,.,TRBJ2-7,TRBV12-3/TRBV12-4,CASRRGGQDEQYF,TGTGCCAGCAGACGAGGTGGACAGGACGAGCAGTACTTC
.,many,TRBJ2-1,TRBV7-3,CASSLNPGGLNEQFF,TGTGCCAGCAGCTTAAATCCTGGAGGCCTCAATGAGCAGTTCTTC
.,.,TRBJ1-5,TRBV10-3,CAIGAEGQPQHF,TGTGCCATCGGGGCGGAGGGACAGCCCCAGCATTTT
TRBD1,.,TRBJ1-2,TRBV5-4,CASSPGTGRRGYTF,TGTGCCAGCAGCCCCGGGACAGGGCGGCGGGGCTACACCTTC
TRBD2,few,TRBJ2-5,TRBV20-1,CSARPAGVETQYF,TGCAGTGCTAGGCCAGCGGGGGTGGAGACCCAGTACTTC
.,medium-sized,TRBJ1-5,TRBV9,CASNLRGQVNQPQHF,TGTGCCAGCAACCTACGGGGGCAGGTTAATCAGCCCCAGCATTTT
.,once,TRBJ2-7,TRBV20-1,CSARQGKPTSILYEQYF,TGCAGTGCTAGACAGGGGAAGCCGACCTCCATCCTCTACGAGCAGTACTTC
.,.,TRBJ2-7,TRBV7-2,CASSRLRDLRTYEQYF,TGTGCCAGCAGCAGACTCCGGGACCTCAGAACCTACGAGCAGTACTTC
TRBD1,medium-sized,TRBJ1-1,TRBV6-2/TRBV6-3,CASSRTTGGVKNTEAFF,TGTGCCAGCAGCCGAACCACAGGGGGTGTTAAGAACACTGAAGCTTTCTTT
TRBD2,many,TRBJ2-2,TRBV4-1,CASSQEAGAITGELFF,TGCGCCAGCAGCCAAGAGGCGGGAGCGATCACCGGGGAGCTGTTTTTT
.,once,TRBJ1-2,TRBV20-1,CSASEEIHYGYTF,TGCAGTGCTAGTGAGGAAATTCATTATGGCTACACCTTC
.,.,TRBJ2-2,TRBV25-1,CAATGLTGELFF,TGTGCCGCCACTGGGCTCACCGGGGAGCTGTTTTTT
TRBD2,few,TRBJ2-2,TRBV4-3,CASSQELGGTGELFF,TGCGCCAGCAGCCAAGAGTTGGGGGGGACCGGGGAGCTGTTTTTT
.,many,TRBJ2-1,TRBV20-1,CSARAASITYNEQFF,TGCAGTGCTAGAGCTGCTAGCATAACCTACAATGAGCAGTTCTTC